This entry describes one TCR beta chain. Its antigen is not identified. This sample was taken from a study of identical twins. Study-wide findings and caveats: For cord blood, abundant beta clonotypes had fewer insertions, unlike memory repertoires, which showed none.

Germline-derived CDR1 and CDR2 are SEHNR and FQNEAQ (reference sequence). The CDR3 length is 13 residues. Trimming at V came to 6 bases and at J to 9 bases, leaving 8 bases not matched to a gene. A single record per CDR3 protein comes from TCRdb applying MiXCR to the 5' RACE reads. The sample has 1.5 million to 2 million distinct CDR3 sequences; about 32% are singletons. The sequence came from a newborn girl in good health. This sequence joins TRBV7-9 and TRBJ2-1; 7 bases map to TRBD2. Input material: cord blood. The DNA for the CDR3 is TGTGCCAGCAGGAAGGGAGGGGTCCCTGAGCAGTTCTTC. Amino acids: CASRKGGVPEQFF.